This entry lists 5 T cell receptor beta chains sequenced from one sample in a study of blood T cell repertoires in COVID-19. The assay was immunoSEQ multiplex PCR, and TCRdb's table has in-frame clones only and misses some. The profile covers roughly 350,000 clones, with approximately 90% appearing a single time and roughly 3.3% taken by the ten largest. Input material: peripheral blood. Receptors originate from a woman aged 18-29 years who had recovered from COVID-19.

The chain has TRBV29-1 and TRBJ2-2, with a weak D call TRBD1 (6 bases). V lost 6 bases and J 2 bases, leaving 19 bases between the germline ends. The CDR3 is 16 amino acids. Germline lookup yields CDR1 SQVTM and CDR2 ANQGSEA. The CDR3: CSVANTGTPNTGELFF. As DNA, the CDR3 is TGCAGCGTAGCCAATACAGGGACGCCCAACACCGGGGAGCTGTTTTTT.

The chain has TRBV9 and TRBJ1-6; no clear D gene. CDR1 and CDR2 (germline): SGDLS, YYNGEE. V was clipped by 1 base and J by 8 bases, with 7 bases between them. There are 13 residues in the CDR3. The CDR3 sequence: CASSVQAHSPLHF. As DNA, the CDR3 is TGTGCCAGCAGCGTACAGGCACATTCACCCCTCCACTTT.

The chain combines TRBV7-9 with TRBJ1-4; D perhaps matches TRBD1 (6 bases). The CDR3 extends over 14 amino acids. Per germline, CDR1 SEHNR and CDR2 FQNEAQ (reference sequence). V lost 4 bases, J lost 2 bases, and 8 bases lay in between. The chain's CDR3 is CASSSQGTNEKLFF. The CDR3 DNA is TGTGCCAGCAGCTCACAGGGCACTAATGAAAAACTGTTTTTT.

CDR3 loop: CASSTGRLNEQFF. The CDR3 DNA is TGTGCCAGCAGTACGGGAAGACTCAATGAGCAGTTCTTC. The rearrangement links TRBV12-3 or TRBV12-4 to TRBJ2-1; a weak D match, TRBD2 (5 bases). This CDR3 is built from 13 residues. V lost 5 bases, J lost 6 bases, and 11 bases lay in between.

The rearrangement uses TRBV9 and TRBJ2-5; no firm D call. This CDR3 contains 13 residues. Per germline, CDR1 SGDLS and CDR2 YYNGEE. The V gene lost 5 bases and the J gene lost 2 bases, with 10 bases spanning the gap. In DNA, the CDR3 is TGTGCCAGCAGTTTGTCGCAGCAAGAGACCCAGTACTTC. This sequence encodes CASSLSQQETQYF.